This T cell receptor (beta chain) was obtained from a study of blood T cell repertoires in COVID-19. At the level of the study: Acute-phase and convalescent COVID-19 samples originated in the United States, Italy and Spain.

This clone has just a few counts. V shed 0 bases and J shed 5 bases, with 13 bases lying between them. Per the germline V gene, CDR1 is GTSNPN and CDR2 is SVGIG (reference sequence). The CDR3 is 14 residues long. Some clones are missing from TCRdb's copy, which holds only in-frame ones; the method was immunoSEQ multiplex PCR. Among roughly 100,000 clones listed, around 80% were seen once. Sequenced input: peripheral blood. This TCR was sampled from a man in his sixties with acute or convalescent COVID-19. The rearrangement uses TRBV30 and TRBJ1-2, with no clear D. Here the CDR3 reads CAWSVHGAGYGYTF. In nucleotides, the CDR3 is TGTGCCTGGAGTGTACATGGAGCTGGTTATGGCTACACCTTC.